This TCR beta chain is from a study of shared clonotypes between healthy human individuals (dated by TCRdb to 2019 to 2021). Some background on the complete study: Two women and a few men aged 18 to 49 years were included in the cohort. Different laboratories and diverse techniques were used to prepare libraries and sequence TCR repertoires, to increase sequencing depth and limit assay-specific biases. Blood TCR repertoires of four to six healthy adults were deeply sequenced to estimate repertoire size and the extent of clonotype sharing between individuals. For each donor, CD4 naive and CD4 memory were each run on three plates, CD8 naive on two plates, and CD8 memory on one plate. Per donor, leukapheresis produced somewhere between about 0.94 and 9.5 billion PBMCs.

Using the deep immunoSEQ assay, multiplex PCR amplified TCR CDR3 regions from genomic DNA. For each cell subset, the extracted genomic DNA was distributed evenly across all wells of several immunoSEQ 96-well plates, and each plate served as one replicate. For sorted subsets, roughly 0.2 ug genomic DNA, equal to some 30,000 T cell genomes, was loaded into each replicate PCR. Purified libraries were quantified with a Qubit 3.0 fluorometer, sized on a Bioanalyzer 2100, and re-quantified with the KAPA Library Quantification kit. Every immunoSEQ 96-well plate was sequenced on a dedicated single-read 150-cycle Illumina NextSeq 550 flow cell. The authors processed their data as follows. Because only junctional sequences without quality scores were contained in the immunoSEQ output, filtering matching that applied to full-length reads could not be performed. Sequences were annotated with PyIR, a Python wrapper for IgBLAST v1.9, and V/J genes and CDR3 were assigned using IMGT germline references. Any read was removed if the V/J assignment was weak (E-value above 1e-6), the CDR3 was missing, or the read contained stop codons, out-of-frame junctions, or ambiguous translated residues. A V3J clonotype was defined by an identical inferred V gene, J gene, and CDR3 amino acid sequence. Percentage overlap between repertoires was calculated by dividing the number of shared unique clonotypes by the size of the smaller repertoire. Repertoire richness was assessed with RTK rarefaction, the Chao1 estimator, and Recon v2.1 estimates of unobserved clonotypes. OLGA was used to compute generation probabilities for all TCRbeta clonotypes that the gDNA method yielded from four donors. Drawn from immuneACCESS, this table holds only the in-frame rearrangements with V and J called that TCRdb kept. Clones are partly lost; checked studies trace under half to an unresolved V gene and leave the rest unexplained. V and J calls and clone size follow that table, whereas D and trimming were derived from the DNA. This sample has a few hundred thousand clones in its table, and 65% of those were observed once. The top ten hold around 10% of the sample.

Findings and caveats that apply to the study as a whole: Higher generation probabilities were observed for clonotypes shared by all four sorted-subset donors than for non-shared clonotypes. Pairwise subsampling indicated that sequencing depth was expected to affect the degree of clonotype sharing among donors. Naive subsets generally had larger estimated clonotype richness than memory subsets did. Sampling was limited to blood, and TCR repertoires in tissue likely differ from TCR repertoires in blood. The genetic and exposure-history diversity represented was limited by the small number of donors. Rarefaction of sorted-subset datasets indicated incomplete sequencing despite the large sequencing depth. Approximately 4.8% of naive CD4, approximately 3.7% of naive CD8, approximately 2% of memory CD4, and approximately 0.4% of memory CD8 clonotypes were shared across a few donors.

The donors were healthy, HIV-negative adults with no recently reported acute infections or vaccinations. Every donor was a Caucasian adult residing in Nashville, Tennessee, USA. Magnetic negative selection was used to enrich CD4+ T cells, after which naive cells were positively selected on CD45RA and the negative fraction became the memory subset. Blood was obtained by leukapheresis, after which PBMCs were separated by Ficoll-Histopaque density gradient centrifugation and cryopreserved in liquid nitrogen vapor phase. Analytical flow cytometry was used to check the purity and quantity of each magnetically sorted T cell population. Genomic DNA was isolated from every sorted fraction and measured by UV absorbance on a Nanodrop 2000c. As for this clone: The antigen this receptor binds is unknown. Per-base qualities were not stored, and no clone one base away is much larger.

CDR1 and CDR2, looked up from the germline V gene, are MGHDK and SYGVNS. Cut back by 6 bases and 5 bases, the V and J ends lie 19 bases apart. CDR3 length: 15 amino acids, cysteine to phenylalanine. Here the CDR3 DNA is all that survives: 45 bases in frame from base 1. The clonotype was recovered from a young man in good health. The chain employs TRBV25-1 and TRBJ1-2, with TRBD1 as a weak D call on 5 bases. The sequencing input was memory CD4+ T cells sorted from blood. In light of the paper, this sample's cell subset or site label describes: CD45RA-negative fraction. CDR3 sequence: CASSPAEGPRYGYTF. The sequence in DNA is TGTGCCAGCAGCCCGGCGGAGGGACCTAGGTATGGCTACACCTTC.